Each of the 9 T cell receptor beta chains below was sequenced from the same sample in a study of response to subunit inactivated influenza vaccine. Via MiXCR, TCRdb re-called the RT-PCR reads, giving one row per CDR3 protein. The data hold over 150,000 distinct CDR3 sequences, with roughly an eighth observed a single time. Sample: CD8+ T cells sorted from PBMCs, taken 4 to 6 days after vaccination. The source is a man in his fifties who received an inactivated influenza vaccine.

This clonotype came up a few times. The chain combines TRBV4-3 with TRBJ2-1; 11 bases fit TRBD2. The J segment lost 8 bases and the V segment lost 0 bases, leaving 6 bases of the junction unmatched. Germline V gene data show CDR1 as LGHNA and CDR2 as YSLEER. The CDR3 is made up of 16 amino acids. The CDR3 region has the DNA TGCGCCAGCAGCCAAGATGGGGCTAGCGGGAGGTATGAGCAGTTCTTC. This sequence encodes CASSQDGASGRYEQFF.

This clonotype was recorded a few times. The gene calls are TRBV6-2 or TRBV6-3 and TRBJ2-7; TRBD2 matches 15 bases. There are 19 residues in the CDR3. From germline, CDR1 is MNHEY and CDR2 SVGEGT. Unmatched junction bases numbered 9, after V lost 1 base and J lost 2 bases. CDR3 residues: CASSYFVGLAGGPTYEQYF. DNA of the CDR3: TGTGCCAGCAGTTACTTCGTAGGACTAGCGGGAGGGCCCACCTACGAGCAGTACTTC.

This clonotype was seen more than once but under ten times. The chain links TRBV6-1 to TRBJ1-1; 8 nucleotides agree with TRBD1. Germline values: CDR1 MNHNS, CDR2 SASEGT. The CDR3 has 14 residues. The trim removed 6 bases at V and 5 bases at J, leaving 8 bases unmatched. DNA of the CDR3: TGTGCCAGCAGACCCGGACAGGGAGGGACTGAAGCTTTCTTT. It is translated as CASRPGQGGTEAFF.

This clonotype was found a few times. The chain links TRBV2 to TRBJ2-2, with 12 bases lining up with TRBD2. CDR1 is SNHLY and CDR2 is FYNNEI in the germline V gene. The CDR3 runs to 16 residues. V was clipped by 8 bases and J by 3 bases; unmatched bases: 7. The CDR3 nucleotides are TGTGCCAGCCGCGGGACTAGCGGGTGGGACACCGGGGAGCTGTTTTTT. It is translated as CASRGTSGWDTGELFF.

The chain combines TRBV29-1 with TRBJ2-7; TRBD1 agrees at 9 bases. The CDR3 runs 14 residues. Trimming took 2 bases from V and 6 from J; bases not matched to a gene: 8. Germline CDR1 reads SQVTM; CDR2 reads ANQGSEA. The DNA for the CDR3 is TGCAGCGTTGAACAAGGGACAGGGTCTTTCGAGCAGTACTTC. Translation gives CSVEQGTGSFEQYF.

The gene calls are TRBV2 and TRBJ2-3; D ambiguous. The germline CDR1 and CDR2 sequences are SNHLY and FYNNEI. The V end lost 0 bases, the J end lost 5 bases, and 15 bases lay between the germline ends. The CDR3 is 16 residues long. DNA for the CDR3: TGTGCCAGCAGTGAAGCGCTTCGGTTGGTGGGAGATACGCAGTATTTT. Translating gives CASSEALRLVGDTQYF.

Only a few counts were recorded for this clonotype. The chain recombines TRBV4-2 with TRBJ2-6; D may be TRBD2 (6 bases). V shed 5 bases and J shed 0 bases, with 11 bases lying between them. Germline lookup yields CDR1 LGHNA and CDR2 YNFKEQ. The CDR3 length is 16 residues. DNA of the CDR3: TGTGCCAGCAGCGAAACTAGCAGCTCTGGGGCCAACGTCCTGACTTTC. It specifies CASSETSSSGANVLTF.

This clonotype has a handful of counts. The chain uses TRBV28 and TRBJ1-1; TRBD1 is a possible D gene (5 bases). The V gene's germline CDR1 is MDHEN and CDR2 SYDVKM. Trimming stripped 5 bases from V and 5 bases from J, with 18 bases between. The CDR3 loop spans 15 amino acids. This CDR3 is CASSILRGLGTEAFF. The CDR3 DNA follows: TGTGCCAGCAGTATCTTGCGGGGGTTGGGTACTGAAGCTTTCTTT.

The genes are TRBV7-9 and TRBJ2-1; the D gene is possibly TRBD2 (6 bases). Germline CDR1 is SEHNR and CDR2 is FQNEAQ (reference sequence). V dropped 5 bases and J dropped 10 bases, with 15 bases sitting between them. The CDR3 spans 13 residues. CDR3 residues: CASSPGSTREQFF. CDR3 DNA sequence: TGTGCCAGCAGCCCCGGGAGTACTCGAGAGCAGTTCTTC.